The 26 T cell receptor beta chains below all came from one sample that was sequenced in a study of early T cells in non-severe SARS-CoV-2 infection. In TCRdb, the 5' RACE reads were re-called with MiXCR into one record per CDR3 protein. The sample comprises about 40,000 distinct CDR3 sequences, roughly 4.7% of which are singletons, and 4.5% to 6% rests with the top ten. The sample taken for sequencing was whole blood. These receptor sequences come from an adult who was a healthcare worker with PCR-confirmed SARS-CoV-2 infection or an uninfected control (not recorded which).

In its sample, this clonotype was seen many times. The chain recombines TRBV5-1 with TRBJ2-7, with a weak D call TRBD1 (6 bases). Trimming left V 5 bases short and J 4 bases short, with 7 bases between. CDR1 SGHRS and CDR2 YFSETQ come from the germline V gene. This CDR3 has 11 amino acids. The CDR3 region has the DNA TGCGCCAGCAGACAGGGATACGAGCAGTACTTC. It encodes CASRQGYEQYF.

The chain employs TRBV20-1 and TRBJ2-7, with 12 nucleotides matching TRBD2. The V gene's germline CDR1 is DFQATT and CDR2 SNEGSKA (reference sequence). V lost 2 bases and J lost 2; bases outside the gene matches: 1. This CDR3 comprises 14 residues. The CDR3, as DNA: TGCAGTGCTAGACTAGCGGGAGGGGCCTACGAGCAGTACTTC. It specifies CSARLAGGAYEQYF.

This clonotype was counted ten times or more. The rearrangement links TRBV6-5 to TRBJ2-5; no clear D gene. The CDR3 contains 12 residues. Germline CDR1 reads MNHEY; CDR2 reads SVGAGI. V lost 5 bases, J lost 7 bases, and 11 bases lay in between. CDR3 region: CASSARRGTQYF. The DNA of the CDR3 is TGTGCCAGCAGTGCCCGGCGAGGGACCCAGTACTTC.

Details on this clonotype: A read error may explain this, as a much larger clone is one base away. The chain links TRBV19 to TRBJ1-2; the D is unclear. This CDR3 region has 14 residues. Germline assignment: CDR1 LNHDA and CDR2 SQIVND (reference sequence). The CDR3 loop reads CVSYDTTQIGGYTF. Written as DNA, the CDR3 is TGTGTCAGTTACGACACAACCCAAATTGGCGGCTACACCTTC.

Here the CDR3 DNA reads TGTGCCAGCAGCCTCAACAGGGACAATGAGCAGTTCTTC. Translating it yields CASSLNRDNEQFF. V gene TRBV3-1 combines with J gene TRBJ2-1; D may be TRBD1 (6 bases). Trimming stripped 4 bases from V and 5 bases from J, with 9 bases between. The CDR3 sequence is 13 residues long. The germline CDR1 and CDR2 sequences are LGHDT and YNNKEL (reference sequence).

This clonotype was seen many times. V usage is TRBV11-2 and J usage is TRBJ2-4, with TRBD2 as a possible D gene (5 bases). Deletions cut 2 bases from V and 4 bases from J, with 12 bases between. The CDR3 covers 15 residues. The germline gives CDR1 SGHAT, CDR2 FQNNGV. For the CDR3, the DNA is TGTGCCAGCAGCTTAAGTCTAGCAAGGAAAAACATTCAGTACTTC. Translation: CASSLSLARKNIQYF.

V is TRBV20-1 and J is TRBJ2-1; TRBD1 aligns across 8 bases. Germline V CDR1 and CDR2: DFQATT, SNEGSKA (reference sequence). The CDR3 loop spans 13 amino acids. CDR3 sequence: CSVGTGTYNEQFF. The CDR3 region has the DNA TGCAGCGTCGGGACAGGTACCTACAATGAGCAGTTCTTC.

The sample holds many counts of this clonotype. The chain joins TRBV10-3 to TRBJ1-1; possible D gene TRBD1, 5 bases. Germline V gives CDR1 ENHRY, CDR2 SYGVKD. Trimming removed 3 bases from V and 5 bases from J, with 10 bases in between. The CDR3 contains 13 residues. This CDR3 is CAISEAGWTEAFF. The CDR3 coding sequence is TGTGCCATCAGTGAAGCAGGGTGGACTGAAGCTTTCTTT.

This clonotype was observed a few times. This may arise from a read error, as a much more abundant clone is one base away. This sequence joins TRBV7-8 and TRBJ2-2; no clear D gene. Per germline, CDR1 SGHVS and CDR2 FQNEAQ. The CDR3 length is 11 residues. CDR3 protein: CARSFTGELFF. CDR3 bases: TGTGCCAGGAGCTTTACCGGGGAGCTGTTTTTT.

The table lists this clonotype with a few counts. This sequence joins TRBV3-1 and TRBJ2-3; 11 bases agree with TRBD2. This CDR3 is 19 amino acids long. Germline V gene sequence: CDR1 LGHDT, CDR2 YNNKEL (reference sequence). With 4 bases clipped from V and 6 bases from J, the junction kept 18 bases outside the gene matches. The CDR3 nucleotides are TGTGCCAGCAGCCCCCCTGACTTGCTAGCGGGGGGAAGAGGGGATACGCAGTATTTT. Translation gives CASSPPDLLAGGRGDTQYF.

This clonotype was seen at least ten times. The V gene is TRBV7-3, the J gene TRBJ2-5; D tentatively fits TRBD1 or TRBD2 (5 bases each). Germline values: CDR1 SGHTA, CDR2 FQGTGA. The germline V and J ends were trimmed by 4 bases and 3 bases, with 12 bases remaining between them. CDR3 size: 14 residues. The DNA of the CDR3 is TGTGCCAGCAGCTCCACCGGGACGGAAGAGACCCAGTACTTC. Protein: CASSSTGTEETQYF.

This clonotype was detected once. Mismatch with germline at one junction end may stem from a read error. The DNA for the CDR3 is TGTGCCAGTATCAACAGTCACATACTCTCTGGAGCCAACGTCCTGACTTTC. Its translation: CASINSHILSGANVLTF. The gene calls are TRBV19 and TRBJ2-6; unclear D gene. CDR1 is LNHDA and CDR2 is SQIVND in the germline V gene (reference sequence). This CDR3 is built from 17 residues. Full variable domain (outside the CDR3, taken from reference TRBV19 and TRBJ2-6): DGGITQSPKYLFRKEGQNVTLSCEQNLNHDAMYWYRQDPGQGLRLIYYSQIVNDFQKGDIAEGYSVSREKKESFPLTVTSAQKNPTAFYLCASINSHILSGANVLTFGAGSRLTVL.

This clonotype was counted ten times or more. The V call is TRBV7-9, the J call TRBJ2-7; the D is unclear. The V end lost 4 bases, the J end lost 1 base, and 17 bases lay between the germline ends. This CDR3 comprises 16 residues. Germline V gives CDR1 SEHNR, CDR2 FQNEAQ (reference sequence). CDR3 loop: CASSSSVGGNSYEQYF. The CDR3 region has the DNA TGTGCCAGCAGCTCGAGCGTAGGTGGTAATTCCTACGAGCAGTACTTC.

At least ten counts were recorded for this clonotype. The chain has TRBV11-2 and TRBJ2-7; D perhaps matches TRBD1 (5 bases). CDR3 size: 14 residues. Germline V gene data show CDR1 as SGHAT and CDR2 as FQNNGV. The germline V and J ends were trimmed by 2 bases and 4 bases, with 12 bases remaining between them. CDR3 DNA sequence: TGTGCCAGCAGCTTAAGCCTGACAGCATACGAGCAGTACTTC. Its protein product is CASSLSLTAYEQYF.

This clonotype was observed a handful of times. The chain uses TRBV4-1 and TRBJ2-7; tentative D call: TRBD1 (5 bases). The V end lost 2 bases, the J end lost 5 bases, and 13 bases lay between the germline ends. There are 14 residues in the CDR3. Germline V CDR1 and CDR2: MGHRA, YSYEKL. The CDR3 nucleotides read TGCGCCAGCAGCCAAAAAATAGGGGTCGACGAGCAGTACTTC. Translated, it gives CASSQKIGVDEQYF.

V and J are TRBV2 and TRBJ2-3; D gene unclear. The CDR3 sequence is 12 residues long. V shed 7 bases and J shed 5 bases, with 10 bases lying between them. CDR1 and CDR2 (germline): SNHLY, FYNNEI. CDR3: CASKPVGDTQYF. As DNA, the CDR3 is TGTGCCAGCAAACCGGTTGGAGATACGCAGTATTTT.

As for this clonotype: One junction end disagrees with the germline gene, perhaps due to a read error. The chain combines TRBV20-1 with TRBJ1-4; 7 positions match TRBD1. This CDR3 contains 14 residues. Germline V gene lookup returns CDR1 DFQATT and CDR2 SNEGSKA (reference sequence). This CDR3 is CSAIDRVGGEKLFF. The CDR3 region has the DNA TGCAGTGCTATCGACAGGGTAGGGGGCGAAAAACTTTTTTTT.

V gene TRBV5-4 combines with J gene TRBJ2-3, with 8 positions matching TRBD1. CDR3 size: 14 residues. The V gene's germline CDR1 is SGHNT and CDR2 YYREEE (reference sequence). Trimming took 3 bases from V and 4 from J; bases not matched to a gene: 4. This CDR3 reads CASSSRTGPDTQYF. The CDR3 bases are TGTGCCAGCAGCTCCAGGACAGGGCCAGATACGCAGTATTTT.

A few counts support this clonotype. Written as DNA, the CDR3 is TGTGCCAGCAGCCACGGGACAGGACCCTACGAGCAGTACTTC. It encodes CASSHGTGPYEQYF. V and J are TRBV3-1 and TRBJ2-7; 8 nucleotides match TRBD1. The ends lost 3 bases at V and 2 bases at J; junction bases unmatched: 3. The length of the CDR3 is 14 residues. From germline, CDR1 is LGHDT and CDR2 YNNKEL (reference sequence).

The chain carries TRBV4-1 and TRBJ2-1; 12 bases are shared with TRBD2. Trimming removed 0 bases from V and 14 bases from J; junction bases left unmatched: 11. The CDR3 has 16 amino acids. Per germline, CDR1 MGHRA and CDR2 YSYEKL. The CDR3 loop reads CASSQEASGRAGVKFF. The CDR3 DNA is TGCGCCAGCAGCCAAGAGGCTAGCGGGAGGGCTGGGGTGAAGTTCTTC.

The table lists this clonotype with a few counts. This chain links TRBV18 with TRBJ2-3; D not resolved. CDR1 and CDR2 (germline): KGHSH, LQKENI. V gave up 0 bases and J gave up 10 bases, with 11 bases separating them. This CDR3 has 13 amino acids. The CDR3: CASSPPNAEAQYF. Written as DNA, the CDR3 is TGTGCCAGCTCACCACCGAACGCGGAAGCGCAGTATTTT.

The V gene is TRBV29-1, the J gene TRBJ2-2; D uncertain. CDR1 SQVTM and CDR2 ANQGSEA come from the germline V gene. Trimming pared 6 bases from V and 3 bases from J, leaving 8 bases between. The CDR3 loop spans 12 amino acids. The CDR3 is CSVERYTGELFF. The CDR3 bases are TGCAGCGTCGAAAGATACACCGGGGAGCTGTTTTTT.

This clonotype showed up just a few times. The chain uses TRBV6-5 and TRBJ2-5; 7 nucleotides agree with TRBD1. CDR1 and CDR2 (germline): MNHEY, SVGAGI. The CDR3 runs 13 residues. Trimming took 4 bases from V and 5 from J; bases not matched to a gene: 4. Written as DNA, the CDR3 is TGTGCCAGCAGTTCACAGGGGATGGAGACCCAGTACTTC. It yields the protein CASSSQGMETQYF.

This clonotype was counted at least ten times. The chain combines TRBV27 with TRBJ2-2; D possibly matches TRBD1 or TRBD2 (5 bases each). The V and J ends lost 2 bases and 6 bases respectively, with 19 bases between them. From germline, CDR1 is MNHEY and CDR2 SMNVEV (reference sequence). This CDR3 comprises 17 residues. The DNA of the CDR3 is TGTGCCAGCAGTTTACCGGGACGTTCGGCCGGGGCCGGGGAGCTGTTTTTT. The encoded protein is CASSLPGRSAGAGELFF.

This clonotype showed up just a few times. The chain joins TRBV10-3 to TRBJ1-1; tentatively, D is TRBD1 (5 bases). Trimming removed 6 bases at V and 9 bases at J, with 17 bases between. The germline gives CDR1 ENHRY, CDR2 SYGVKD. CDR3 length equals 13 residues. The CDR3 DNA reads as TGTGCCATCAGACCTCAGGACCGGGACCAAGCTTTCTTT. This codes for CAIRPQDRDQAFF.

The CDR3, as DNA: TGTGCCAGCAGCCTAGGCCCCTTAGTCTACAATGAGCAGTTCTTC. Amino acid sequence: CASSLGPLVYNEQFF. The chain carries TRBV6-2 or TRBV6-3 and TRBJ2-1; D not resolved. Germline CDR1 MNHEY, CDR2 SVGEGT. Trimming pared 6 bases from V and 3 bases from J, leaving 15 bases between. The CDR3 is 15 residues long.